This TCR beta chain derives from a study of T cell changes during pregnancy in multiple sclerosis (dated by TCRdb to about 2019). A note on the overall study: Changes in the T cell repertoire over the course of pregnancy were examined in this study in women with multiple sclerosis.

V sheds 4 bases and J sheds 2 bases, leaving 12 bases between their ends. The CDR3 spans 14 residues, from the cysteine through the phenylalanine. The read is trimmed to its CDR3 DNA, 42 bases read in frame from base 1. CDR1 and CDR2 (LGHNA, YNFKEQ) derive from the germline V gene. Points on this clone: No antigen is known for it. The record has no base qualities; no much larger clone is one base away.

Libraries were made using the immunoSEQ multiplex PCR assay. The table comes from immuneACCESS by way of TCRdb, which keeps in-frame sequences with V and J called. Part of the clones is missing from these tables; in studies checked, under half for an unresolved V gene and the rest for unknown reasons. Across this sample there are around 77,000 clones, with around 94% seen only once. 1% to 1.5% of the sample comes from the top ten. The chain is made from TRBV4-2 and TRBJ2-7; the D gene is not confidently resolved. The source was peripheral blood, collected in the third trimester of pregnancy. This TCR came from a female donor with multiple sclerosis, enrolled in a pregnancy study. The sequenced DNA: TGTGCCAGCAGCCTGACGTCGGAGACCTACGAGCAGTACTTC. Its protein reads: CASSLTSETYEQYF.